This TCR beta chain was captured by sequencing in a study of T-cell reconstitution after alpha-beta-depleted transplantation in children. Whole-study findings and limits: The main origin of T-cell counts and diversity one year after transplant was newly produced T cells. In patients about two months after transplant, alpha-beta T cells reportedly arose from several hundred expanded graft clones. Several patients had high TCRbeta diversity at day 60; it came from surviving recipient T cells and thymic progenitors.

Trimming shortened V by 2 bases and J by 1 base, and 5 bases separated the two germline ends. This CDR3 spans 12 amino acids. CDR1 DFQATT and CDR2 SNEGSKA come from the germline V gene (reference sequence). Concerning this clonotype itself: Its antigen remains unknown.

Unique molecular identifiers were incorporated when the TCRbeta library was constructed. TCRdb processed the PCR reads anew with MiXCR; each CDR3 protein has one entry. The sample records about 470,000 distinct CDR3 sequences, 43% being singletons. The origin of this receptor is a girl aged 2 to 9 with aplastic anemia, due to receive a stem cell transplant. This specimen consisted of PBMCs, obtained before TCRalphabeta/CD19-depleted stem cell transplant. The chain joins TRBV20-1 to TRBJ2-5; D gene ambiguous. The chain's CDR3 is CSARHVQETQYF. As DNA, the CDR3 is TGCAGTGCTAGACACGTCCAAGAGACCCAGTACTTC.